The 10 T cell receptor beta chains in this list originate from one sample, sequenced in a study of blood T cell repertoires in COVID-19. The assay was immunoSEQ multiplex PCR, and TCRdb's table has in-frame clones only and misses some. The data show fewer than 600,000 clones, 89% seen once. The sequencing input was peripheral blood. These receptors were obtained from a man aged 18 to 29 with COVID-19, enrolled during active disease.

The DNA of the CDR3 is TGTGCCAGCAGCCAAGTCAGCGCGGGGGCTGCCTACGAGCAGTACTTC. Its protein product is CASSQVSAGAAYEQYF. V is TRBV4-2 and J is TRBJ2-7; D perhaps matches TRBD2 (7 bases). V gave up 1 base and J gave up 2 bases, with 15 bases separating them. The CDR3 extends over 16 amino acids. The germline CDR1 and CDR2 sequences are LGHNA and YNFKEQ.

The genes are TRBV5-1 and TRBJ1-6, with 9 bases aligning to TRBD1. Germline V gives CDR1 SGHRS, CDR2 YFSETQ. Losses at the gene ends were 4 bases for V and 7 bases for J; bases not matched to a gene: 9. The CDR3 is 16 residues long. The CDR3 reads CASSPTPTGGNSPLHF. The CDR3 nucleotides read TGCGCCAGCAGCCCTACCCCAACAGGGGGCAATTCACCCCTCCACTTT.

The chain employs TRBV24-1 and TRBJ2-7; 8 positions match TRBD2. CDR1 and CDR2 (germline): KGHDR, SFDVKD. V lost 4 bases, J lost 5 bases, and 9 bases stayed unmatched. The CDR3 sequence is 15 residues long. CDR3: CATSDPRTSKNEQYF. The DNA of the CDR3 is TGTGCCACCAGTGACCCCCGGACTAGCAAGAACGAGCAGTACTTC.

This chain links TRBV15 with TRBJ1-5; D remains unclear. This CDR3 is 16 amino acids long. Per the germline V gene, CDR1 is LNHNV and CDR2 is YYDKDF (reference sequence). V shed 2 bases and J shed 3 bases, with 14 bases lying between them. Here the CDR3 reads CATSRTSGSYNQPQHF. In DNA form, the CDR3 reads TGTGCCACCAGCAGAACCTCCGGGTCCTACAATCAGCCCCAGCATTTT.

The gene calls are TRBV27 and TRBJ1-1, with D perhaps matching TRBD1 (5 bases). Germline V gene lookup returns CDR1 MNHEY and CDR2 SMNVEV (reference sequence). This CDR3 is 14 amino acids long. V was trimmed by 8 bases and J by 3 bases, leaving 16 bases between them. The CDR3 spells CASSKPGQYTEAFF. CDR3 sequence (DNA): TGTGCCAGCTCAAAACCCGGACAATACACTGAAGCTTTCTTT.

V usage is TRBV29-1 and J usage is TRBJ1-1; D not resolved. Germline values: CDR1 SQVTM, CDR2 ANQGSEA. V lost 7 bases and J lost 6, with 21 bases in between. The CDR3 has 14 residues. CDR3 DNA sequence: TGCAGCGCCCGGGAGGGTAACTTCAAGGCTGAAGCTTTCTTT. Protein product: CSAREGNFKAEAFF.

The gene calls are TRBV7-9 and TRBJ2-1; no definite D call. V gave up 0 bases and J gave up 7 bases, with 4 bases separating them. This CDR3 spans 12 amino acids. Looked up from germline, CDR1 is SEHNR and CDR2 is FQNEAQ (reference sequence). The DNA for the CDR3 is TGTGCCAGCAGCTTAGCCTTGAATGAGCAGTTCTTC. Protein sequence: CASSLALNEQFF. Drawing the rest from reference TRBV7-9 and TRBJ2-1, the complete variable domain is DTGVSQNPRHKITKRGQNVTFRCDPISEHNRLYWYRQTLGQGPEFLTYFQNEAQLEKSRLLSDRFSAERPKGSFSTLEIQRTEQGDSAMYLCASSLALNEQFFGPGTRLTVL.

The chain uses TRBV7-8 and TRBJ1-6; TRBD1 aligns across 7 bases. CDR3 length: 17 amino acids. Germline V gives CDR1 SGHVS, CDR2 FQNEAQ. J gave up 2 bases and V 4 bases, and 8 bases lay outside the gene matches. CDR3 region: CASSSFGQGAYNSPLHF. CDR3 in DNA: TGTGCCAGCAGCTCGTTCGGGCAGGGGGCCTATAATTCACCCCTCCACTTT.

CDR3 nucleotide sequence: TGTGCCAGCAGTGAATCCGGGACAGGGTTGAGGGAGACCCAGTACTTC. Translating it yields CASSESGTGLRETQYF. The V call is TRBV6-1, the J call TRBJ2-5, with 9 bases that match TRBD1. The CDR3 runs to 16 residues. J lost 5 bases, V lost 2 bases, and 9 bases had no gene match. Germline loops: CDR1 MNHNS, CDR2 SASEGT.

The gene calls are TRBV3-1 (or the pseudogene TRBV3-2) and TRBJ2-7, with 9 bases fitting TRBD2. The trim removed 4 bases at V and 4 bases at J, leaving 8 bases unmatched. Germline lookup yields CDR1 LGHDT and CDR2 YNNKEL (reference sequence). The CDR3 runs to 15 residues. The CDR3 coding sequence is TGTGCCAGCAGCCGGGCAGGACTAGCGAGATACGAGCAGTACTTC. Translating gives CASSRAGLARYEQYF.